This is a list of T cell receptor beta chains from one sample in a study of blood T cells in healthy people across ages. Each CDR3 protein is one row after TCRdb ran MiXCR on the 5' RACE reads. Seen here are about 1.4 million distinct CDR3 sequences, almost 60% observed once, and the top ten hold 5% to 7%. Sequencing used blood. The receptors originated from a man aged 18 to 29 in good health. Each CDR3 is given with its conserved first and last residue. The order of the fields is V gene, clone size, J gene, CDR3 protein. Clone size appears in some rows only: once, few, many, or a class for an expanded clone.

TRBV11-3	NA	TRBJ2-2	CASSSGAGRRTGELFF
TRBV20-1	NA	TRBJ2-1	CSAPGQGPYNEQFF
TRBV29-1	NA	TRBJ1-1	CSVEVIQGMANTEAFF
TRBV6-2/TRBV6-3	NA	TRBJ2-3	CASRPHRESIDTQYF
TRBV12-3/TRBV12-4	NA	TRBJ2-7	CPRAIAGDFYEQYF
TRBV4-3	NA	TRBJ1-3	CASSQDILLRDTIYF
TRBV20-1	few	TRBJ2-7	CSARGYVNYEQYF
TRBV20-1	few	TRBJ2-1	CSARYLLSSYNEQFF
TRBV20-1	NA	TRBJ1-2	CSANRANYGYTF
TRBV15	NA	NA	CATNNGQAYEQYF
TRBV6-2/TRBV6-3	few	TRBJ2-3	CASTYGVKSTDTQYF
TRBV29-1	few	TRBJ2-1	CSAGRGRDNEQFF
TRBV11-2	NA	TRBJ1-1	CASSSLTGRGTEAFF
TRBV4-2	NA	TRBJ2-7	CASSPQTGVRAYEQYF
TRBV11-2	NA	TRBJ2-7	CASSQPGQGLSSYEQYF
TRBV27	NA	TRBJ2-7	CASSQGHIYEQYF
TRBV6-6	few	TRBJ2-7	CASSYSPPREQYF
TRBV7-9	NA	TRBJ2-7	CASSPGTFEQYF